Shown below are 8 T cell receptor beta chains from a single sample sequenced in a study of beta chain features in type 1 diabetes. Reverse transcribing all isolated RNA meant expressed TCRB transcripts were sequenced. The data were produced by immunoSEQ multiplex PCR, yet TCRdb's version contains in-frame clones alone and is incomplete. The data hold more than 150,000 clones, with about 13% observed a single time. Sequenced material: central memory CD4+ T cells from blood. The receptors come from a woman aged 18-29 years in good health.

In its sample, this clone was seen a few times. The chain joins TRBV29-1 to TRBJ2-7; 9 nucleotides match TRBD1. Trimming removed 6 bases from V and 2 bases from J; junction bases left unmatched: 5. Germline CDR1 reads SQVTM; CDR2 reads ANQGSEA. This CDR3 is built from 13 residues. As DNA, the CDR3 is TGCAGCGTGAGGACAGGGGAGGCCTACGAGCAGTACTTC. Amino acids: CSVRTGEAYEQYF.

This CDR3 reads CAWSLTGGNQPQHF. Here the CDR3 DNA reads TGTGCCTGGAGTTTGACGGGGGGCAATCAGCCCCAGCATTTT. The V and J genes are TRBV30 and TRBJ1-5; D is perhaps TRBD1 (5 bases). The V end was cut by 2 bases, the J end by 2 bases, with 10 bases between. Germline V gene sequence: CDR1 GTSNPN, CDR2 SVGIG (reference sequence). The CDR3 contains 14 residues. The entire variable domain, with the rest obtained from reference TRBV30 and TRBJ1-5, is as follows: SQTIHQWPATLVQPVGSPLSLECTVEGTSNPNLYWYRQAAGRGLQLLFYSVGIGQISSEVPQNLSASRPQDRQFILSSKKLLLSDSGFYLCAWSLTGGNQPQHFGDGTRLSIL.

The rearrangement joins TRBV5-1 to TRBJ2-5, with 7 bases that match TRBD1. This CDR3 is built from 15 residues. Trimming removed 0 bases from V and 0 bases from J; junction bases left unmatched: 2. The germline CDR1 and CDR2 sequences are SGHRS and YFSETQ. CDR3 bases: TGCGCCAGCAGCTTGGACAGGGGAAACCAAGAGACCCAGTACTTC. Its translation: CASSLDRGNQETQYF.

V and J are TRBV25-1 and TRBJ2-1; D is unclear. From germline, CDR1 is MGHDK and CDR2 SYGVNS. V was cut by 1 base and J by 3 bases, with 10 bases left in between. The CDR3 contains 15 residues. CDR3 sequence reads: CASSEFVGNYNEQFF. In DNA form, the CDR3 reads TGTGCCAGCAGTGAATTTGTGGGCAACTACAATGAGCAGTTCTTC.

This clone has ten or more counts. V and J are TRBV28 and TRBJ1-5; D is undetermined. Germline V lookup: CDR1 MDHEN, CDR2 SYDVKM. The CDR3 loop spans 15 amino acids. V lost 3 bases to trimming and J lost 4 bases, with 13 bases between them. As DNA, the CDR3 is TGTGCCAGCAGTTTCTCTAACAGTCCGAATCAGCCCCAGCATTTT. Encoded protein: CASSFSNSPNQPQHF.

This clone was observed a handful of times. The chain joins TRBV7-2 to TRBJ2-7, with TRBD2 identical over 15 bases. The CDR3 is made up of 15 amino acids. Germline CDR1 is SGHTA and CDR2 is FQGNSA. V lost 5 bases and J lost 7; bases outside the gene matches: 6. The CDR3 nucleotides are TGTGCCAGCAGCATCAGGACTAGCGGGGGGGCGGAGCAGTACTTC. This sequence encodes CASSIRTSGGAEQYF.

This clone was recorded a few times. The rearrangement uses TRBV4-2 and TRBJ2-3; 16 bases map to TRBD2. V was clipped by 0 bases and J by 10 bases; unmatched bases: 7. The CDR3 covers 17 residues. Germline CDR1 reads LGHNA; CDR2 reads YNFKEQ. DNA for the CDR3: TGTGCCAGCAGCCAAGACCGCGGGACTAGCGGGAGGGTGGCGCAGTATTTT. It yields the protein CASSQDRGTSGRVAQYF.

This clone was seen only a few times. The chain carries TRBV5-4 and TRBJ2-1, with 11 nucleotides matching TRBD2. This CDR3 has 17 residues. V trimming: 4 bases; J trimming: 8 bases; junction bases outside the gene matches: 14. Germline V gene lookup returns CDR1 SGHNT and CDR2 YYREEE (reference sequence). This chain's CDR3 is CASSPIGASGRWDEQFF. The CDR3 region has the DNA TGTGCCAGCAGCCCCATCGGGGCTAGCGGGAGGTGGGATGAGCAGTTCTTC.